Below, one T cell receptor (beta chain) is given with its context. Assignment of participants to cohorts was predicated upon participant-reported clinical history. Within 2 weeks of study entry, exposed participants had contacted a PCR-confirmed or clinician-diagnosed COVID-19 case. This sample stems from a study of blood T cell repertoires in COVID-19. Study information: Sources were T cells, B-cell-depleted T cells, or PBMCs; the material itself was cDNA or gDNA.

Per the study methods: Amplification of reference gene primers provided the estimated nucleated cell counts. Only in-frame clones appear in the TCRdb table, and some are missing; sequencing was by immunoSEQ multiplex PCR. Clone size and the V and J calls come from that table; the DNA yielded D and trimming. The sample contains about 260,000 clones, over 80% of which appear only once. Germline loops: CDR1 SGHNT, CDR2 YENEEA. V lost 3 bases to trimming and J lost 3 bases; unmatched junction nucleotides: 11. CDR3 length equals 17 residues. Material: PBMCs or T cells enriched from blood (not recorded which). This chain connects TRBV11-3 to TRBJ2-1; 7 bases are a match to TRBD2. This clonotype originated in a woman aged 40-49 years who had been exposed to COVID-19. DNA for the CDR3: TGTGCCAGCAGCTTTCCCCAGGGTAGCGGGTACTACAATGAGCAGTTCTTC. Protein product: CASSFPQGSGYYNEQFF.